The source of this T cell receptor (beta chain) is a study of glioma-infiltrating T cells after dendritic cell vaccination. Turning to the study itself: Autologous tumor lysate was loaded overnight onto monocyte-derived dendritic cells grown seven days with IL-4 and GM-CSF. Study-wide results and caveats: Patients with more pretreatment TILs had longer time to progression and survival.

PBMC were collected before vaccination, two weeks after the third vaccination, and at progression. In regard to this clone: What it binds is unknown.

This table comes from immunoSEQ multiplex PCR, and its TCRdb copy is limited to in-frame clones, with some not included. Here the sample spans about 92,000 clones, approximately 90% being singletons. Trimming cost V 5 bases and J 5 bases, with 13 bases left between them. CDR3 length equals 14 residues. CDR1 and CDR2 (germline): LNHDA, SQIVND (reference sequence). The sample consisted of blood, taken before dendritic cell vaccination. The sequence derives from a human donor with glioblastoma. The rearrangement joins TRBV19 to TRBJ1-5; no definite D call. In nucleotides, the CDR3 is TGTGCCAGTAGTCCCGGGATGACGGATCAGCCCCAGCATTTT. Amino acid sequence: CASSPGMTDQPQHF.